Listed below are T cell receptor beta chains from one sample, sequenced in a study of Tregs in tolerant kidney transplant recipients. Sequencing used immunoSEQ multiplex PCR; TCRdb keeps in-frame clones, though not all of them. Found here are tens of thousands of clones, around 83% of them singletons; the top ten hold around 4%. The sample consisted of CD4+ T cells from blood. Receptors originate from a human donor in good health. Both conserved end residues are part of each CDR3. Fields, in order: V gene, clone size, J gene, D gene, CDR3 DNA, CDR3 protein. D genes are given only for firm matches. Size values are once, few and many counts, or a class for expanded clones, and some rows have none.

V gene: TRBV20-1; clone size: NA; J gene: TRBJ2-1; D gene: TRBD2; CDR3 DNA: TGCAGTGCTCGACTAGCCGGTGAGCAGTTCTTC; CDR3 protein: CSARLAGEQFF
V gene: TRBV15; clone size: NA; J gene: TRBJ2-7; D gene: NA; CDR3 DNA: TGTGCCACCAGCAATGGGACGGTTTACTCCTACGAGCAGTACTTC; CDR3 protein: CATSNGTVYSYEQYF
V gene: TRBV7-2; clone size: NA; J gene: TRBJ2-7; D gene: TRBD1; CDR3 DNA: TGTGCCACCAGACAGGGGGTCTCCTACGAGCAGTACTTC; CDR3 protein: CATRQGVSYEQYF
V gene: TRBV19; clone size: NA; J gene: TRBJ2-7; D gene: TRBD2; CDR3 DNA: TGTGCCAGTAGTATAGCGGGACTAGCGCACGAGCAGTACTTC; CDR3 protein: CASSIAGLAHEQYF
V gene: TRBV7-2; clone size: NA; J gene: TRBJ1-5; D gene: NA; CDR3 DNA: TGTGCCAGCAGCTTAGTATCTGAAAATCAGCCCCAGCATTTT; CDR3 protein: CASSLVSENQPQHF
V gene: TRBV20-1; clone size: NA; J gene: TRBJ2-1; D gene: NA; CDR3 DNA: TGCAGTGCTAGGGACAATGAGCAGTTCTTC; CDR3 protein: CSARDNEQFF
V gene: TRBV18; clone size: NA; J gene: TRBJ1-5; D gene: TRBD1; CDR3 DNA: TGTGCCAGCTCCGAGACAGGGGGGAAGCCCCAGCATTTT; CDR3 protein: CASSETGGKPQHF
V gene: TRBV5-1; clone size: NA; J gene: TRBJ1-1; D gene: NA; CDR3 DNA: TGCGCCAGCAGCCTGGAGTGGCTCTCTAACACTGAAGCTTTCTTT; CDR3 protein: CASSLEWLSNTEAFF
V gene: TRBV5-1; clone size: NA; J gene: TRBJ1-1; D gene: NA; CDR3 DNA: TGCGCCAGCAGCTTGGGGGCAGAGCAGGGAGCTTTCTTT; CDR3 protein: CASSLGAEQGAFF
V gene: TRBV9; clone size: once; J gene: TRBJ2-7; D gene: NA; CDR3 DNA: TGTGCCAGCAGCGTAGGTGAGCTTCTCTACGAGCAGTACTTC; CDR3 protein: CASSVGELLYEQYF
V gene: TRBV5-4; clone size: NA; J gene: TRBJ2-5; D gene: TRBD2; CDR3 DNA: TGTGCCACCTCTAGCGGGAGCGTGAGAGAGACCCAGTACTTC; CDR3 protein: CATSSGSVRETQYF
V gene: TRBV6-6; clone size: few; J gene: TRBJ2-7; D gene: TRBD2; CDR3 DNA: TGTGCCAGCAGTTACTCGACTAGCGGGTCCTCACCACAGCAGTACTTC; CDR3 protein: CASSYSTSGSSPQQYF
V gene: TRBV4-1; clone size: NA; J gene: TRBJ1-3; D gene: NA; CDR3 DNA: TGCGCCAGCAGCGGCGGCCTACAGGGAACGAACACCATATATTTT; CDR3 protein: CASSGGLQGTNTIYF
V gene: TRBV30; clone size: few; J gene: TRBJ1-6; D gene: NA; CDR3 DNA: TGTGCCTGGAGACACTCTAATTCACCCCTCCACTTT; CDR3 protein: CAWRHSNSPLHF
V gene: TRBV11-3; clone size: NA; J gene: TRBJ1-1; D gene: NA; CDR3 DNA: TGTGCCAGCAGCTCGAGACAGGAAATCGAAGCTTTCTTT; CDR3 protein: CASSSRQEIEAFF
V gene: TRBV12-5; clone size: NA; J gene: TRBJ1-3; D gene: NA; CDR3 DNA: TGTGCTAGTGGTTTGAACGGGAACACCATATATTTT; CDR3 protein: CASGLNGNTIYF
V gene: TRBV2; clone size: NA; J gene: TRBJ1-3; D gene: NA; CDR3 DNA: TGTGCCAGCAGCAGGGATGGAGGAAACACCATATATTTT; CDR3 protein: CASSRDGGNTIYF
V gene: TRBV7-9; clone size: NA; J gene: TRBJ1-3; D gene: NA; CDR3 DNA: TGTGCCAGCAGCTTCCAAAACACCATATATTTT; CDR3 protein: CASSFQNTIYF
V gene: TRBV7-8; clone size: NA; J gene: TRBJ1-2; D gene: NA; CDR3 DNA: TGTGCCAGCAGCTTAGAGGGGACCTTCTATGGCTACACCTTC; CDR3 protein: CASSLEGTFYGYTF
V gene: TRBV29-1; clone size: NA; J gene: TRBJ2-5; D gene: NA; CDR3 DNA: TGCAGCGTTGGGGAGAGCCGGAGCGCAGAGACCCAGTACTTC; CDR3 protein: CSVGESRSAETQYF
V gene: TRBV11-3; clone size: NA; J gene: TRBJ1-5; D gene: NA; CDR3 DNA: TGTGCCAGCAGCTTAGATTTAAATCAGCCCCAGCATTTT; CDR3 protein: CASSLDLNQPQHF
V gene: TRBV7-9; clone size: NA; J gene: TRBJ1-4; D gene: NA; CDR3 DNA: TGTGCCAGCAGCTTAGCAGCCGGGGATAATGAAAAACTGTTTTTT; CDR3 protein: CASSLAAGDNEKLFF
V gene: TRBV7-8; clone size: NA; J gene: TRBJ2-7; D gene: NA; CDR3 DNA: TGTGCCAGCAGCCGCACAGGGAACTACGAGCAGTACTTC; CDR3 protein: CASSRTGNYEQYF
V gene: TRBV9; clone size: NA; J gene: TRBJ2-5; D gene: NA; CDR3 DNA: TGTGCCAGCAGCTCTTCGGGGGTAGTCCAAGAGACCCAGTACTTC; CDR3 protein: CASSSSGVVQETQYF
V gene: TRBV6-5; clone size: NA; J gene: TRBJ1-1; D gene: NA; CDR3 DNA: TGTGCCAGCAGTTTTCAGGCGGGTGAAGCTTTCTTT; CDR3 protein: CASSFQAGEAFF
V gene: TRBV7-9; clone size: NA; J gene: TRBJ2-1; D gene: NA; CDR3 DNA: TGTGCCAGCAGCCTCATGGGTCCCGCGAATGAGCAGTTCTTC; CDR3 protein: CASSLMGPANEQFF
V gene: TRBV7-6; clone size: once; J gene: TRBJ1-1; D gene: NA; CDR3 DNA: TGTGCCAGCAGCTTAGGCCAGGCTAGAACCACTGAAGCTTTCTTT; CDR3 protein: CASSLGQARTTEAFF
V gene: TRBV10-3; clone size: NA; J gene: TRBJ1-1; D gene: NA; CDR3 DNA: TGTGCCATCAGTGAATGGGCCGACACTGAAGCTTTCTTT; CDR3 protein: CAISEWADTEAFF
V gene: TRBV7-9; clone size: NA; J gene: TRBJ1-3; D gene: NA; CDR3 DNA: TGTGCCAGCAGCCCCGCTCAGCCCGGAAACACCATATATTTT; CDR3 protein: CASSPAQPGNTIYF
V gene: TRBV11-1; clone size: NA; J gene: TRBJ2-1; D gene: NA; CDR3 DNA: TGTGCCAGCAGCTTAATCACTCCCCGGGCTGAGTATGAGCAGTTCTTC; CDR3 protein: CASSLITPRAEYEQFF
V gene: TRBV5-6; clone size: NA; J gene: TRBJ2-7; D gene: NA; CDR3 DNA: TGTGCCAGCATCTCCCTCGGTGAAAACTACGAGCAGTACTTC; CDR3 protein: CASISLGENYEQYF
V gene: TRBV4-3; clone size: NA; J gene: TRBJ1-2; D gene: NA; CDR3 DNA: TGCGCCAGCAGCCAAGATCGCCGGGACCGCGAACCCTATGGCTACACCTTC; CDR3 protein: CASSQDRRDREPYGYTF
V gene: TRBV27; clone size: NA; J gene: TRBJ1-6; D gene: TRBD1; CDR3 DNA: TGTGCCAGCAGTTTGGGGACAGGGTGGCCAAATAATTCACCCCTCCACTTT; CDR3 protein: CASSLGTGWPNNSPLHF
V gene: TRBV4-3; clone size: NA; J gene: TRBJ1-1; D gene: NA; CDR3 DNA: TGCGCCAGCAGCCACTACGGACATTCGAACACTGAAGCTTTCTTT; CDR3 protein: CASSHYGHSNTEAFF
V gene: TRBV4-1; clone size: NA; J gene: TRBJ2-5; D gene: TRBD1; CDR3 DNA: TGCGCCAGCAGCCTAGGGACAGCCGGGGAGACCCAGTACTTC; CDR3 protein: CASSLGTAGETQYF
V gene: TRBV29-1; clone size: NA; J gene: TRBJ1-1; D gene: NA; CDR3 DNA: TGCAGCGTGAAAGCACAGGGAGACACTGAAGCTTTCTTT; CDR3 protein: CSVKAQGDTEAFF
V gene: TRBV9; clone size: NA; J gene: TRBJ2-3; D gene: NA; CDR3 DNA: TGTGCCAGCAGCGTAGGGGGGGCATCAGATACGCAGTATTTT; CDR3 protein: CASSVGGASDTQYF
V gene: TRBV4-2; clone size: NA; J gene: TRBJ2-4; D gene: NA; CDR3 DNA: TGTGCCAGCAGCCAAGATTTTGGGCCGGGGGCAGCCAAAAACATTCAGTACTTC; CDR3 protein: CASSQDFGPGAAKNIQYF